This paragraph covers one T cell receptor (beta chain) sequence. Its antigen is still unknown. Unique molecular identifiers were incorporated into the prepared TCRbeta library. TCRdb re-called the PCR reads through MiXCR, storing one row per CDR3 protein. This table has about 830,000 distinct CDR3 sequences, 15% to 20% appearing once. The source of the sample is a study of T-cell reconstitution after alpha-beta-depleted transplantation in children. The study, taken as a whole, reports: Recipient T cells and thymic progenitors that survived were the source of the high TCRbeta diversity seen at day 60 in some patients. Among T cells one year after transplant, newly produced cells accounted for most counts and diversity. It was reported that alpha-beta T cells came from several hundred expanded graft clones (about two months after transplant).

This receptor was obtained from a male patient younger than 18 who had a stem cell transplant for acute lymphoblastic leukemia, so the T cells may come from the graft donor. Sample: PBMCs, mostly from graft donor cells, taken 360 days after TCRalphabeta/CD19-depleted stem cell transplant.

CDR3 nucleotide sequence: TGCGCCAGCAGCTTGGGTTTCGGCAGCGATGCCCCCTACGAGCAGTACTTC. This translates into CASSLGFGSDAPYEQYF. The chain joins TRBV5-1 to TRBJ2-7; D is unclear. V was cut by 0 bases and J by 2 bases, with 18 bases left in between. The CDR3 contains 17 residues. Germline assignment: CDR1 SGHRS and CDR2 YFSETQ.